This is a list of T cell receptor beta chains from one sample in a study of blood T cells in healthy people across ages. TCRdb called the 5' RACE reads again in MiXCR, with one record for every CDR3 protein. Among around 1,000,000 distinct CDR3 sequences listed, approximately 25% were seen once. The data were also submitted as part of a second study, on T cells of mothers and their children.

Material for sequencing was blood. The receptors originated from a girl aged 2 to 9 in good health. Each CDR3 is given without its conserved first and last residue. Where a row states a size, it is once, few, many or the class of an expanded clone; other rows omit it.

clone_size	v_call	j_call	cdr3_aa
few	TRBV15	NA	ATSRDASGYEQY
NA	TRBV15	NA	ATSSPLSNEQF
NA	TRBV6-2/TRBV6-3	TRBJ2-7	ASSYSKVSRVSEQY
few	TRBV6-5	TRBJ2-3	ASILQGVPY
few	TRBV29-1	TRBJ2-7	SVEDISAAGSSYEQY
few	TRBV28	TRBJ2-3	ASSPRGSGTDTQY
few	TRBV6-6	TRBJ1-1	ASSFVF
many	TRBV4-3	TRBJ1-6	ASSDSTGTGISPLH
few	TRBV29-1	TRBJ2-3	SSRGESRGSTDTQY
few	TRBV7-9	TRBJ2-1	ASSSTGGRRYNEQF
many	TRBV5-1	TRBJ2-7	ASSSTSGGYEQY